Following are 21 T cell receptor beta chains from one sample sequenced in a study of T cell responses to AZD1222 COVID-19 vaccine. The assay was immunoSEQ multiplex PCR, and TCRdb's table has in-frame clones only and misses some. The sample has some 97,000 clones; about 87% are singletons. The source was peripheral blood, collected on day 0 of AZD1222 vaccination. The receptor source for this set is an adult in good health.

The V call is TRBV10-2, the J call TRBJ2-3; the D gene is possibly TRBD2 (6 bases). V was trimmed by 3 bases and J by 1 base, leaving 17 bases between them. Germline-derived CDR1 and CDR2 are WSHSY and SAAADI. CDR3 length: 17 amino acids. In DNA form, the CDR3 reads TGCGCCAGCAGTGATGGAGGGCAGTTAAACGGCACAGATACGCAGTATTTT. Amino acids: CASSDGGQLNGTDTQYF.

This clone was seen once. This sequence joins TRBV7-8 and TRBJ2-7; 8 bases are a match to TRBD2. CDR3 size: 15 residues. Germline CDR1 is SGHVS and CDR2 is FQNEAQ. Trimming cost V 1 base and J 0 bases; bases outside gene matches: 2. The CDR3 nucleotides are TGTGCCAGCAGCTTAGGGAGCGGGAGCTCCTACGAGCAGTACTTC. It specifies CASSLGSGSSYEQYF. Looking up the rest from reference TRBV7-8 and TRBJ2-7 gives the full variable domain: GAGVSQSPRYKVAKRGQDVALRCDPISGHVSLFWYQQALGQGPEFLTYFQNEAQLDKSGLPSDRFFAERPEGSVSTLKIQRTQQEDSAVYLCASSLGSGSSYEQYFGPGTRLTVT.

V gene TRBV3-1 (or the pseudogene TRBV3-2) combines with J gene TRBJ2-2; TRBD1 agrees at 10 bases. Per the germline V gene, CDR1 is LGHDT and CDR2 is YNNKEL (reference sequence). This CDR3 contains 15 residues. V shed 1 base and J 4 bases; nucleotides not matched to a gene: 0. The CDR3: CASSQGDRGTGELFF. The DNA of the CDR3 is TGTGCCAGCAGCCAAGGGGACAGGGGCACCGGGGAGCTGTTTTTT.

J is TRBJ2-7 and V is TRBV10-1, with 7 nucleotides matching TRBD2. V lost 10 bases and J lost 4; bases outside the gene matches: 10. The CDR3 covers 13 residues. CDR1 and CDR2 (germline): WNHNN, SYGVQD (reference sequence). The CDR3: CANPGPSGYEQYF. DNA for the CDR3: TGCGCCAACCCGGGTCCTAGCGGTTACGAGCAGTACTTC.

The V and J genes are TRBV6-5 and TRBJ1-1; perhaps TRBD1 as D (5 bases). The CDR3 consists of 14 residues. Trimming shortened V by 7 bases and J by 3 bases, and 15 bases separated the two germline ends. CDR1 and CDR2 (germline): MNHEY, SVGAGI. The CDR3 DNA is TGTGCCAGCACCATGTCTGTAGGGGACACTGAAGCTTTCTTT. This codes for CASTMSVGDTEAFF.

The chain links TRBV6-5 to TRBJ2-1; 7 nucleotides line up with TRBD1. V shed 0 bases and J 3 bases; nucleotides not matched to a gene: 5. Germline assignment: CDR1 MNHEY and CDR2 SVGAGI. CDR3 length equals 16 residues. The CDR3 loop is CASSYSKSGGYNEQFF. CDR3 coding DNA: TGTGCCAGCAGTTACTCGAAGTCAGGGGGCTACAATGAGCAGTTCTTC.

The count of this clone is one. The V call is TRBV5-1, the J call TRBJ1-2; D ambiguous. Germline V gene lookup returns CDR1 SGHRS and CDR2 YFSETQ. The V end was cut by 0 bases, the J end by 5 bases, with 8 bases between. This CDR3 region has 13 residues. Here the CDR3 reads CASSLETAYGYTF. The CDR3 DNA reads as TGCGCCAGCAGCTTGGAGACGGCTTATGGCTACACCTTC.

The chain uses TRBV27 and TRBJ2-7; tentatively, D is TRBD2 (7 bases). This CDR3 comprises 15 residues. The germline CDR1 and CDR2 sequences are MNHEY and SMNVEV (reference sequence). Trimming pared 0 bases from V and 5 bases from J, leaving 14 bases between. Here the CDR3 reads CASSLSPRGGDEQYF. The CDR3, as DNA: TGTGCCAGCAGTTTATCCCCAAGGGGGGGGGACGAGCAGTACTTC.

The V call is TRBV5-6, the J call TRBJ1-2; D possibly corresponds to TRBD1 (5 bases). The germline V gene encodes CDR1 SGHDT and CDR2 YYEEEE. V was clipped by 1 base and J by 3 bases, with 10 bases between them. The CDR3 contains 14 residues. CDR3 nucleotides: TGTGCCAGCAGCTTGCGGGACCCTTACTATGGCTACACCTTC. It specifies CASSLRDPYYGYTF.

J is TRBJ1-5 and V is TRBV6-5; possibly TRBD1 for D (5 bases). The CDR3 covers 13 residues. V was pared by 4 bases and J by 7 bases, with 11 bases between. The germline V gene has CDR1 MNHEY and CDR2 SVGAGI. The DNA for the CDR3 is TGTGCCAGCAGTTCCGCAGGGAACCAGCCCCAGCATTTT. It is translated as CASSSAGNQPQHF.

The chain has TRBV20-1 and TRBJ1-1; no firm D call. This CDR3 has 11 residues. V lost 4 bases and J 10 bases, leaving 13 bases between the germline ends. Germline V CDR1 and CDR2: DFQATT, SNEGSKA (reference sequence). CDR3 in amino acids: CSAKDPVVAFF. The CDR3 DNA reads TGCAGTGCTAAGGACCCCGTGGTAGCTTTCTTT.

V is TRBV19 and J is TRBJ1-2; 7 nucleotides align to TRBD1. Germline CDR1 and CDR2: LNHDA and SQIVND (reference sequence). CDR3 length: 13 amino acids. Unmatched junction bases numbered 1, after V lost 3 bases and J lost 3 bases. The CDR3 sequence is CASSIQGDYGYTF. In DNA, the CDR3 is TGTGCCAGTAGTATCCAGGGGGACTATGGCTACACCTTC.

The chain uses TRBV20-1 and TRBJ1-1, with D possibly matching TRBD1 (5 bases). Germline CDR1 is DFQATT and CDR2 is SNEGSKA (reference sequence). This CDR3 contains 12 residues. V was clipped by 3 bases and J by 3 bases, with 8 bases between them. The CDR3 DNA reads TGCAGTGCTAGTGGGGCGGACACTGAAGCTTTCTTT. Translating it yields CSASGADTEAFF.

V usage is TRBV5-4 and J usage is TRBJ1-2; 9 bases are shared with TRBD1. V was pared by 0 bases and J by 3 bases, with 3 bases of the junction left unmatched. The CDR3 is 15 amino acids. Germline CDR1 and CDR2: SGHNT and YYREEE (reference sequence). CDR3 nucleotide sequence: TGTGCCAGCAGCTTGGGGGGACAGGGTGACTATGGCTACACCTTC. Translated: CASSLGGQGDYGYTF.

For this clone: Other nucleotide sequences from this sample produce the same CDR3. The chain uses TRBV11-3 and TRBJ1-5, with D tentatively TRBD1 (6 bases). V was pared by 5 bases and J by 7 bases, with 9 bases between. CDR1 is SGHNT and CDR2 is YENEEA in the germline V gene. This CDR3 has 12 residues. The CDR3 DNA follows: TGTGCCAGCAGCCTAGGGGGGCAGCCCCAGCATTTT. It translates to CASSLGGQPQHF.

The genes are TRBV19 and TRBJ2-3; 10 bases match TRBD2. This CDR3 comprises 20 residues. V trimming: 4 bases; J trimming: 1 base; junction bases outside the gene matches: 17. Germline CDR1 reads LNHDA; CDR2 reads SQIVND (reference sequence). The CDR3 region has the DNA TGTGCCAGTAGTAGGAGAGGAGGGTCTAGCGGGGGTGGAGGCACAGATACGCAGTATTTT. It codes for CASSRRGGSSGGGGTDTQYF. Drawing the rest from reference TRBV19 and TRBJ2-3, the complete variable domain is DGGITQSPKYLFRKEGQNVTLSCEQNLNHDAMYWYRQDPGQGLRLIYYSQIVNDFQKGDIAEGYSVSREKKESFPLTVTSAQKNPTAFYLCASSRRGGSSGGGGTDTQYFGPGTRLTVL.

The chain has TRBV7-9 and TRBJ2-7; 11 nucleotides align to TRBD2. Trimming at V came to 6 bases and at J to 0 bases, leaving 10 bases not matched to a gene. The CDR3 has 17 residues. CDR1 is SEHNR and CDR2 is FQNEAQ in the germline V gene (reference sequence). Here the CDR3 DNA reads TGTGCCAGCAGACCCTCTAGCGGGAGGACCAGCTCCTACGAGCAGTACTTC. The encoded protein is CASRPSSGRTSSYEQYF. The full variable domain, rest sourced from reference TRBV7-9 and TRBJ2-7, is DTGVSQNPRHKITKRGQNVTFRCDPISEHNRLYWYRQTLGQGPEFLTYFQNEAQLEKSRLLSDRFSAERPKGSFSTLEIQRTEQGDSAMYLCASRPSSGRTSSYEQYFGPGTRLTVT.

The rearrangement uses TRBV2 and TRBJ2-7, with D possibly matching TRBD2 (5 bases). There are 14 residues in the CDR3. V lost 5 bases, J lost 5 bases, and 16 bases lay in between. Per germline, CDR1 SNHLY and CDR2 FYNNEI. CDR3 region: CASSTRTGFDEQYF. CDR3 bases: TGTGCCAGCAGTACCCGGACGGGGTTCGACGAGCAGTACTTC.

The genes are TRBV5-1 and TRBJ2-1; D might be TRBD1 (5 bases). V was shortened by 0 bases and J by 0 bases, with 10 bases between the two germline ends. There are 16 residues in the CDR3. Germline V CDR1 and CDR2: SGHRS, YFSETQ. The CDR3 DNA sequence: TGCGCCAGCAGCTTGGACAGGTCCAGCTCCTACAATGAGCAGTTCTTC. This codes for CASSLDRSSSYNEQFF.

This clone has just one count. V gene TRBV28 combines with J gene TRBJ2-5; D is unclear. This CDR3 has 12 residues. V gave up 2 bases and J gave up 2 bases, with 3 bases separating them. From germline, CDR1 is MDHEN and CDR2 SYDVKM. The CDR3 nucleotides read TGTGCCAGCAGTTTACAACAAGAGACCCAGTACTTC. This sequence encodes CASSLQQETQYF.

The V gene is TRBV5-1, the J gene TRBJ2-5; TRBD2 aligns across 8 bases. The V gene's germline CDR1 is SGHRS and CDR2 YFSETQ. The ends lost 0 bases at V and 3 bases at J; junction bases unmatched: 1. The CDR3 is 14 residues long. CDR3 nucleotides: TGCGCCAGCAGCTTGGGAGCGGGGGAAGAGACCCAGTACTTC. It codes for CASSLGAGEETQYF.